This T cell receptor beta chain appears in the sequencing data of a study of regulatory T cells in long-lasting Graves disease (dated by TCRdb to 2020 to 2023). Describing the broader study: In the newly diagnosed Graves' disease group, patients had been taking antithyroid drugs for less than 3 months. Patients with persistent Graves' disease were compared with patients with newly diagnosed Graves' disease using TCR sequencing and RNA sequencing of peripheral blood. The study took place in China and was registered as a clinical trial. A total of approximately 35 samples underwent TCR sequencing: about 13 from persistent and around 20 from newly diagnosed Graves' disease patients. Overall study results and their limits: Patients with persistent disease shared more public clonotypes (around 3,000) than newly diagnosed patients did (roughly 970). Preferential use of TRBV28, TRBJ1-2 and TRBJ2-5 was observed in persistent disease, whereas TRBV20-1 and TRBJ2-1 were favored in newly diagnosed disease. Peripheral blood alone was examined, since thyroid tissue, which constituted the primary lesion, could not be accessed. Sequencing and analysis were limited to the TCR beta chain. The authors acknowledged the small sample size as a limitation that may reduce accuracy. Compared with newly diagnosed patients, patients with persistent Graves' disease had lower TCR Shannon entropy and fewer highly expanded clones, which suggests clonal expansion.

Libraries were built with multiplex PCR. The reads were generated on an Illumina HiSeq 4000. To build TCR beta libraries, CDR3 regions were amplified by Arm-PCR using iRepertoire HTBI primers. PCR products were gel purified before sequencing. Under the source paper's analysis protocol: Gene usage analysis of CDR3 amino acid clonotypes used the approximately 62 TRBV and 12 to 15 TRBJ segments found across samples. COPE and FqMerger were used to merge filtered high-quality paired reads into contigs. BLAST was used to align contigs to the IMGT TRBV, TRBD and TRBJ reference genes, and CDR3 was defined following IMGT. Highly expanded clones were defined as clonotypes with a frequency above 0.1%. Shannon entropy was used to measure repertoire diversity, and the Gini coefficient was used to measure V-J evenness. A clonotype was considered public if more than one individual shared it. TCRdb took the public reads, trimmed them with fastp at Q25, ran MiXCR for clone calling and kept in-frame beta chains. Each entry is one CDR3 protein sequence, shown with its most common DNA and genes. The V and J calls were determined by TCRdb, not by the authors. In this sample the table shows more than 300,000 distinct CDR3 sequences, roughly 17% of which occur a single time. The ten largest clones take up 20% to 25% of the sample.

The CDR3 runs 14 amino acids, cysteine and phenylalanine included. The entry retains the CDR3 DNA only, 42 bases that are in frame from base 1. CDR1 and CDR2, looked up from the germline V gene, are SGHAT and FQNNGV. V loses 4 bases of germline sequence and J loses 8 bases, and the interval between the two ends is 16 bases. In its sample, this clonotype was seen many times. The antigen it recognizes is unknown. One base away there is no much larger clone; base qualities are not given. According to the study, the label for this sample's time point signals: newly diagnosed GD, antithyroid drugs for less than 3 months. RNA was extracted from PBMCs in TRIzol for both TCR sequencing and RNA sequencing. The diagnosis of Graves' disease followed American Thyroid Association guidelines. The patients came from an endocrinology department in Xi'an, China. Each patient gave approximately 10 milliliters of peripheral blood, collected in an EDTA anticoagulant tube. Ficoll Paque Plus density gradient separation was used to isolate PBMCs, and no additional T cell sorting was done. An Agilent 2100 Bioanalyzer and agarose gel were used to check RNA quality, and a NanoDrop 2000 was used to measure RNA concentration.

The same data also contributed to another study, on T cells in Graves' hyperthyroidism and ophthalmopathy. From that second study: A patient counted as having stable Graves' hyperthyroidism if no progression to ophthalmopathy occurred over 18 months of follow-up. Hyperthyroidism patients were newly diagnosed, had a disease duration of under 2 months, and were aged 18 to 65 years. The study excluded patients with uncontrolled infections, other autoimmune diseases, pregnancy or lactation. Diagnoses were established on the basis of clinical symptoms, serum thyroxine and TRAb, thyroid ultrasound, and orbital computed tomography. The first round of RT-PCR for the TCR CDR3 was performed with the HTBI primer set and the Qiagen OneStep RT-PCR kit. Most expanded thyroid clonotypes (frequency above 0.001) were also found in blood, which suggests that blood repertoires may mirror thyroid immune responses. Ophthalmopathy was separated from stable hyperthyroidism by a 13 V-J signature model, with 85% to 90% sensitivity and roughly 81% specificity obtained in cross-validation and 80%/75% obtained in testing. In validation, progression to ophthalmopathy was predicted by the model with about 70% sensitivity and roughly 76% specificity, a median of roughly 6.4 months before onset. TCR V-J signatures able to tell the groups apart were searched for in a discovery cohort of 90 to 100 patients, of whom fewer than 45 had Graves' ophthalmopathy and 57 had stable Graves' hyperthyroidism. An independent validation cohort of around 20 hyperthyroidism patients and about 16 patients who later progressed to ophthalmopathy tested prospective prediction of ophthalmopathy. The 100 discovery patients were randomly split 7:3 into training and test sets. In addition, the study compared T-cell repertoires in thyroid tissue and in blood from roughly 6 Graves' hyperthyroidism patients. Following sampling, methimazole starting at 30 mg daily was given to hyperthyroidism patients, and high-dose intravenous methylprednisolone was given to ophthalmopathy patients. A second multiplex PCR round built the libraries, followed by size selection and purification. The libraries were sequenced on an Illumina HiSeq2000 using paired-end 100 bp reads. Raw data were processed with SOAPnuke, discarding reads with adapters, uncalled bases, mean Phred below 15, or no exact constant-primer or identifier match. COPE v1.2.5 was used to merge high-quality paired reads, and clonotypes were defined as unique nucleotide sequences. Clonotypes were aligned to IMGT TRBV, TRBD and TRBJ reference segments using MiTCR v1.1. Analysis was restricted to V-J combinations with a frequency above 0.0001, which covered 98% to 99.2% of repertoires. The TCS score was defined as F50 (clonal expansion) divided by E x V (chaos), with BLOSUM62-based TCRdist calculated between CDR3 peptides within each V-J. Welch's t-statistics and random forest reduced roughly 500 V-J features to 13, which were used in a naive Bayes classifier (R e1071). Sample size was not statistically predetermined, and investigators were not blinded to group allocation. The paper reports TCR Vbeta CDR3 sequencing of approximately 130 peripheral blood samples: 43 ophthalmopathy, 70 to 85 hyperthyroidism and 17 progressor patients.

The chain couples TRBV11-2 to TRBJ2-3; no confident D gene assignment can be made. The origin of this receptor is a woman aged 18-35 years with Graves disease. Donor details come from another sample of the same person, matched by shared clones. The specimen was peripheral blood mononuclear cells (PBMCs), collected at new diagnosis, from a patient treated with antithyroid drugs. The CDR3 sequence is CASSSLTARGTQYF. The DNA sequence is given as TGTGCCAGCAGCTCCCTCACCGCTCGCGGTACGCAGTATTTT.